This T cell receptor beta chain was retrieved from a study of blood T cells in healthy people across ages. Turning to the study itself: T cells yielded about one barcoded beta molecule per two cells through template switching. Study results and caveats: Estimates drawn from one million T cells were deemed to understate diversity.

Then a second PCR, running roughly 7 to 11 cycles, was carried out with a sample-barcoded 5' primer and a J-beta primer mix. One entry per CDR3 protein results from TCRdb running MiXCR on the 5' RACE reads. The sample yields 600,000 or so distinct CDR3 sequences, approximately 30% seen once. V lost 0 bases, J lost 5 bases, and 11 bases lay in between. The CDR3 length is 14 residues. Each sample used at least 6.5 million PBMCs. This clonotype was counted a few times. Its antigen is currently unknown. V usage is TRBV23-1 and J usage is TRBJ2-7, with D maybe TRBD1 (5 bases). TRBV23-1 has ORF status, its function being uncertain. This receptor was taken from an elderly woman in good health. Input material: blood. The CDR3 coding sequence is TGCGCCAGCAGTCAATCTAAGCAGGGAAACGAGCAGTACTTC. Amino acid sequence: CASSQSKQGNEQYF.